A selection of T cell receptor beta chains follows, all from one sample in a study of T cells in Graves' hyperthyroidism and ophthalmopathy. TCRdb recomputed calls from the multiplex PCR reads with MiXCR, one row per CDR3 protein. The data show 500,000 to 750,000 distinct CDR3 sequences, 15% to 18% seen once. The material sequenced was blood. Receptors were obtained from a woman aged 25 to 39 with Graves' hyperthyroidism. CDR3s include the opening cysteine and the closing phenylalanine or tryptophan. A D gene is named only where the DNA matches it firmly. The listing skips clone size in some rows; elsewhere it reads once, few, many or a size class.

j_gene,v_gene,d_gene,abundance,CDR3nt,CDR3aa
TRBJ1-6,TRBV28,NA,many,TGTGCCAGCAGTTTATTCCCGTTGAACCCTGGGTCACCCCTCCACTTT,CASSLFPLNPGSPLHF
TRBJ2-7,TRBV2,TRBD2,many,TGTGCCAGCATTGGGACTAGCGGGAGACAATACGAGCAGTACTTC,CASIGTSGRQYEQYF
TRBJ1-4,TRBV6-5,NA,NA,TGTGCCAGCAGTTACCGAGGGTTTGAAAAACTGTTTTTT,CASSYRGFEKLFF
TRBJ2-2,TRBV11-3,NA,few,TGTGCCAGCAGCTTAGGACTACCAAACACCGGGGAGCTGTTTTTT,CASSLGLPNTGELFF
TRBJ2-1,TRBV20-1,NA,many,TGCAGTGCTAGAGATCTGGTAGAGCAGTTCTTC,CSARDLVEQFF
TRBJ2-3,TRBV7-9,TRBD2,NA,TGTGCCAGCAGCGGCGGGACTAGCGGCCGCACAGATACGCAGTATTTT,CASSGGTSGRTDTQYF
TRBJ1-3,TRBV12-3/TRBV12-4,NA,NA,TGTGCCAGCAGTTTCGGGACACCCCCTGGAAACACCATATATTTT,CASSFGTPPGNTIYF
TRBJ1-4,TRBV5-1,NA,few,TGCGCCAGCAAGACCGGGACTGAAAATGAAAAACTGTTTTTT,CASKTGTENEKLFF
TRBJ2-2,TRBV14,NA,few,TGTGCCAGCAGCCAAGATTTAGCCGGGGAGCTGTTTTTT,CASSQDLAGELFF
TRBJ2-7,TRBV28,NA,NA,TGTGCCAGCGACCGTTCTAGGAGAAGCTCCTACGAGCAGTACTTC,CASDRSRRSSYEQYF
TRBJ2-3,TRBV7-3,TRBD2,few,TGTGCCAGCAGTAGGGGTAGCGGGAGAACAGATACGCAGTATTTT,CASSRGSGRTDTQYF
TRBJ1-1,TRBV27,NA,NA,TGTGCCAGCAGTTCGGGACATCAAGGCGGAGCTTTCTTT,CASSSGHQGGAFF
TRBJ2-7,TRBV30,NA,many,TGTGCCTGGAGTGTACATGGAATATACGAGCAGTACTTC,CAWSVHGIYEQYF
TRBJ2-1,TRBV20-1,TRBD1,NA,TGCAGTGCTCCTGACTCTCGACAGGGGGCAAATGAGCAGTTCTTC,CSAPDSRQGANEQFF
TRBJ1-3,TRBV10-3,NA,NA,TGTGCCATCAGTGAGGGAGTAGTCTCTGGAAACACCATATATTTT,CAISEGVVSGNTIYF
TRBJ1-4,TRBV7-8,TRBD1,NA,TGTGCCAGCGGCTACAGGGGAGGCGGTAATGAAAAACTGTTTTTT,CASGYRGGGNEKLFF
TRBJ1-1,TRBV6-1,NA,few,TGTGCCAGCACCCTCACCATGAACACTGAAGCTTTCTTT,CASTLTMNTEAFF
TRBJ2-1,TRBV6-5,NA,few,TGTGCCAGCAGTTACAAAGACAGAGATTACAATGAGCAGTTCTTC,CASSYKDRDYNEQFF
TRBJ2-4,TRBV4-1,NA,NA,TGCGCCAGCAGCCAAGATACGAGAGGCAAAAACATTCAGTACTTC,CASSQDTRGKNIQYF
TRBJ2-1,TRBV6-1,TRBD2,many,TGTGCCAGCAGTGACCAGGGCGGGAGGGAATACCACAATGAGCAGTTCTTC,CASSDQGGREYHNEQFF
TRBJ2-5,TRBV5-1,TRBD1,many,TGCGCCAGCAGAACCGGGACAGTCGAGGAGACCCAGTACTTC,CASRTGTVEETQYF
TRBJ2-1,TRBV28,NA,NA,TGTGCCAGCAGTTTGGTGTACAATGGGCAGTTCTTC,CASSLVYNGQFF
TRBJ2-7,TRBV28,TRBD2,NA,TGTGCCAGCAGTTTCCCTAGCGGGAACTACGAGCAGTACTTC,CASSFPSGNYEQYF
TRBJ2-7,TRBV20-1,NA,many,TGCAGTGCTAGTTTTAGTCTAGCTTACGAGCAGTACTTC,CSASFSLAYEQYF
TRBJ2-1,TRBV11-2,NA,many,TGTGCCAGCAGCTTAGCCTCGGTGGGGGGGCATTACAATGAGCAGTTCTTC,CASSLASVGGHYNEQFF
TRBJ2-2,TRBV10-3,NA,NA,TGTGCCATCAGTGCCCGACAGGATAACACCGGGGAGCTGTTTTTT,CAISARQDNTGELFF
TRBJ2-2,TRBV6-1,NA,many,TGTGCCAGCAGTGAATGGGTGGTCTACACCGGGGAGCTGTTTTTT,CASSEWVVYTGELFF
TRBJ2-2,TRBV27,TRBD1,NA,TGTGCCACTCGACAGGGGGTCACCGGGGAGCTGTTTTTT,CATRQGVTGELFF
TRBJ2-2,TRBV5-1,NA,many,TGCGCCAGCAGCCATACGCTCCGGAACACCGGGGAGCTGTTTTTT,CASSHTLRNTGELFF
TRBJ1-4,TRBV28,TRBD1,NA,TGTGCCAGCAGTTATCTCGGACAGGCCGGGGGGGGTAAACTGTTTTTT,CASSYLGQAGGGKLFF
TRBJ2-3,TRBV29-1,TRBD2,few,TGCAGCGTCGGGACTAACACAGATACGCAGTATTTT,CSVGTNTDTQYF
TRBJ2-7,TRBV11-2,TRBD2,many,TGTGCCAGCAGCTTAGCCGGGACTACCTACGAGCAGTACTTC,CASSLAGTTYEQYF
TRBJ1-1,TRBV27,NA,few,TGTGCCAGCAGTTTATACCCTTTATCTGGGAACACTGAAGCTTTCTTT,CASSLYPLSGNTEAFF
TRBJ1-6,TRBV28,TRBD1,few,TGTGCCAGCAGTTTATTACAGGGGGCAAATTCACCCCTCCACTTT,CASSLLQGANSPLHF
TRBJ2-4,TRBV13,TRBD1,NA,TGTGCCAGCGGCGGACAGGCTTCCAAAAACATTCAGTACTTC,CASGGQASKNIQYF
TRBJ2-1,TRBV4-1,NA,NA,TGCGCCAGCAGCCTCCTTCCCGGGAGAATGTACAATGAGCAGTTCTTC,CASSLLPGRMYNEQFF
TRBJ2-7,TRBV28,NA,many,TGTGCCAGCAGAATGGGAAGGGACGAGCAGTACTTC,CASRMGRDEQYF
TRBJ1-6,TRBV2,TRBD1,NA,TGTGCCAGCGGAACCTGGACAGGGGGCAATTCACCCCTCCACTTT,CASGTWTGGNSPLHF
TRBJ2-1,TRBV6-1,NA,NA,TGTGCCAGCAGTTACCTAAGGGGCGAGAATGAGCAGTTCTTC,CASSYLRGENEQFF
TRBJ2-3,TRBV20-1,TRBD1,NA,TGCAGTGCTAGAGATCCCCAGGGGGCGGGAGATACGCAGTATTTT,CSARDPQGAGDTQYF
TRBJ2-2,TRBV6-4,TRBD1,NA,TGTGCCAGCAGGAGGACAGGGGGAGACGGGGAGCTGTTTTTT,CASRRTGGDGELFF
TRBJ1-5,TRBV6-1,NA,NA,TGTGCCAGCAGTTACGCGCAATATAGCAATCAGCCCCAGCATTTT,CASSYAQYSNQPQHF
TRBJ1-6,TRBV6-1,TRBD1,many,TGTGCCAGCAAGCGATTGGGGACAGGGGGCTCCACACCCCTCCACTTT,CASKRLGTGGSTPLHF
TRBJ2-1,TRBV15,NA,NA,TGTGCCACCAGCGCTAGCGAGAGCTCCTACAATGAGCAGTTCTTC,CATSASESSYNEQFF
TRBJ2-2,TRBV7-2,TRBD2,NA,TGTGCCAGCAGCGTCCGGACTAGCGGGGTTAGCACCGGGGGGCTGTTTTTT,CASSVRTSGVSTGGLFF
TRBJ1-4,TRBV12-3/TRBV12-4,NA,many,TGTGCCAGCAGTTTGGCCAGGGGTTTAACTAATGAAAAACTGTTTTTT,CASSLARGLTNEKLFF
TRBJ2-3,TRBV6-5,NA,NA,TGTGCCAGCAGTTACCTCGAACTGGGGAGATACACAGATACGCAGTATTTT,CASSYLELGRYTDTQYF
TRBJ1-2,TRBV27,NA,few,TGTGCCAGTCACTCATGGGGCTATGGCTACACCTTC,CASHSWGYGYTF
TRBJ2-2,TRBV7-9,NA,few,TGTGCCAGCAGCTCTGGACTATACACCGGGGAGCTGTTTTTT,CASSSGLYTGELFF
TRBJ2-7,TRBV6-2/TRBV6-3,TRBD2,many,TGTGCCGCCCGACGGGAGCTAGCGGGAGCCCACGAGCAGTACTTC,CAARRELAGAHEQYF
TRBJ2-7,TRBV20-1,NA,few,TGCAGTGCTAGACTATGGGAGTCCCACGAGCAGTACTTC,CSARLWESHEQYF
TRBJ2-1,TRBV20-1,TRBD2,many,TGCAGTGCTAGAGCGTGGCTAGCGGGGAGGAGGCAGATCGATGAGCAGTTCTTC,CSARAWLAGRRQIDEQFF
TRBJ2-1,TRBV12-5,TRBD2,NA,TGTGCTAGTGGTTTGCCCGTAATGGCTAGCGGGAGGGCCTCGTGTAATGAGCAGTTCTTC,CASGLPVMASGRASCNEQFF
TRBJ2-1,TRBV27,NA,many,TGTGCCAGCAGTGATCGTCGATTCCCACCTGAGCAGTTCTTC,CASSDRRFPPEQFF
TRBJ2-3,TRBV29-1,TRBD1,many,TGCAGCGCCTGGACAGGGGGCGGCACAGATACGCAGTATTTT,CSAWTGGGTDTQYF
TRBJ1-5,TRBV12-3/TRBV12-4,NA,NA,TGTGCCAGCCGGGGTGACCTTAGCAATCAGCCCCAGCATTTT,CASRGDLSNQPQHF
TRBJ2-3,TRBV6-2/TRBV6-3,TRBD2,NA,TGTGCCAGCAGTCTACCTCCTAGCGGGAGGCTCACAGATACGCAGTATTTT,CASSLPPSGRLTDTQYF
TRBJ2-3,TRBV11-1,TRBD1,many,TGTGCCAGCAGCGAAATGGGGACAGGGGGCACAGATACGCAGTATTTT,CASSEMGTGGTDTQYF